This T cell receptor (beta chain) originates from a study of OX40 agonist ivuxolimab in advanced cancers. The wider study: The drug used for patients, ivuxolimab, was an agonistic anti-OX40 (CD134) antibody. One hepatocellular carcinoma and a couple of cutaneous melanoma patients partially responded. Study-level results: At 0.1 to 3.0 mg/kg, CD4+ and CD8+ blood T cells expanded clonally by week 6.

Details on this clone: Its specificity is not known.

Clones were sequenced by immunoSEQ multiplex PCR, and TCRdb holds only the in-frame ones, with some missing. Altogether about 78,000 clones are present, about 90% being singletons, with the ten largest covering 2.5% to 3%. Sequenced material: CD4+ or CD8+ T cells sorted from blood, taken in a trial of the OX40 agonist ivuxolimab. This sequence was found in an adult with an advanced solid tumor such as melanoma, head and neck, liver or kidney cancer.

CDR3 residues: CASSILPTSDHQPQHF. CDR3 in DNA: TGTGCCAGTAGTATTCTACCGACATCGGACCATCAGCCCCAGCATTTT. The rearrangement uses TRBV19 and TRBJ1-5; D call uncertain. Germline V gene sequence: CDR1 LNHDA, CDR2 SQIVND (reference sequence). The CDR3 is 16 amino acids. V gave up 3 bases and J gave up 5 bases, with 17 bases separating them.